This T cell receptor beta chain was retrieved from a study of identical twins. General study findings and limits: The study found excess low generation probability among twin-shared out-of-frame alpha sequences. Cord blood's abundant beta clonotypes had fewer insertions, unlike memory repertoires.

Losses at the gene ends were 0 bases for V and 4 bases for J; bases not matched to a gene: 12. The CDR3 runs 17 residues. CDR1 SGHRS and CDR2 YFSETQ come from the germline V gene. About this clonotype itself: Its specificity is not known.

Template switching added a universal primer site, and cDNA bore unique molecular identifiers. TCRdb ran MiXCR on the 5' RACE reads and lists one entry per CDR3 protein. The sample contains 1.5 million to 2 million distinct CDR3 sequences, 32% of which appear only once. This chain joins TRBV5-1 and TRBJ1-2; 7 bases agree with TRBD1. This clonotype originated in a newborn girl in good health. Sequencing was carried out using cord blood. CDR3 sequence reads: CASSLASGQPSIYGYTF. The CDR3 DNA reads as TGCGCCAGCAGCTTGGCCTCGGGACAGCCCAGCATCTATGGCTACACCTTC.